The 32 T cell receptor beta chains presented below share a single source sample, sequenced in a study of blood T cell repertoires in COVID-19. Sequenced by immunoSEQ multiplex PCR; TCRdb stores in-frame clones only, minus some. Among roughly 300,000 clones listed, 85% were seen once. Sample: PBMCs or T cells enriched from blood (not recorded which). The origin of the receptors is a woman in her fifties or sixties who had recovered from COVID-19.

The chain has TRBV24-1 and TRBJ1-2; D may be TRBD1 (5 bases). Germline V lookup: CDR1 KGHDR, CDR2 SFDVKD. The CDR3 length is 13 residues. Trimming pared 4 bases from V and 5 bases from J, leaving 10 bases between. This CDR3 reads CATSDAGEYGYTF. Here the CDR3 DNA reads TGTGCCACCAGTGACGCGGGGGAGTATGGCTACACCTTC.

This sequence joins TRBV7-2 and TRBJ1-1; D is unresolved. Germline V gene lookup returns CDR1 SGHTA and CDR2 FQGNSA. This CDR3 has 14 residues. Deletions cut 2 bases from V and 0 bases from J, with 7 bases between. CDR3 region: CASSLSAVNTEAFF. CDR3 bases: TGTGCCAGCAGCTTATCCGCGGTGAACACTGAAGCTTTCTTT. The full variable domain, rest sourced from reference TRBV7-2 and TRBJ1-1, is GAGVSQSPSNKVTEKGKDVELRCDPISGHTALYWYRQSLGQGLEFLIYFQGNSAPDKSGLPSDRFSAERTGGSVSTLTIQRTQQEDSAVYLCASSLSAVNTEAFFGQGTRLTVV.

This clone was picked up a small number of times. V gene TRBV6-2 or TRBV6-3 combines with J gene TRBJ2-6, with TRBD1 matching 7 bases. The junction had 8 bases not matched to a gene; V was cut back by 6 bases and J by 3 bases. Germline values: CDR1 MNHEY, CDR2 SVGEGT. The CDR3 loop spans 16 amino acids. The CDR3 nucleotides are TGTGCCAGCAGCCCACAGGGGTTAATTGGGGCCAACGTCCTGACTTTC. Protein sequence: CASSPQGLIGANVLTF.

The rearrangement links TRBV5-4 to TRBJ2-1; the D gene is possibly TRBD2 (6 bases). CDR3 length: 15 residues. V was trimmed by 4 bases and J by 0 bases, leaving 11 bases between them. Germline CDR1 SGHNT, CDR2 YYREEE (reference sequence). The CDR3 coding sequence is TGTGCCAGCAGCGGGGGGAGGTACTCCTACAATGAGCAGTTCTTC. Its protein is CASSGGRYSYNEQFF.

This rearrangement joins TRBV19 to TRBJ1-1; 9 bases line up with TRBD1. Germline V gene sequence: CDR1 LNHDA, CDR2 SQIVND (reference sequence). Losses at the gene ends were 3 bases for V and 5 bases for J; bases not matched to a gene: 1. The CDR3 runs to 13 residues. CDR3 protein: CASSMTGGTEAFF. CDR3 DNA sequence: TGTGCCAGTAGTATGACAGGGGGGACTGAAGCTTTCTTT.

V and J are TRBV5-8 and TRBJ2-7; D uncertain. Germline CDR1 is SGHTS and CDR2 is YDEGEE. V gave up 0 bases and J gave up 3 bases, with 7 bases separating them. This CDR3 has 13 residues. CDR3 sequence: CASSLAGVYEQYF. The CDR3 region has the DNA TGTGCCAGCAGCTTGGCCGGAGTCTACGAGCAGTACTTC.

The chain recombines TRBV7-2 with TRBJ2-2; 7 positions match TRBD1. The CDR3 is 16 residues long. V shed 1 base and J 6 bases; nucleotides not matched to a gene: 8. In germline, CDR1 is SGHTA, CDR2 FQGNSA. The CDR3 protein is CASSLGGRGTAGELFF. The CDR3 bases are TGTGCCAGCAGCTTAGGAGGCAGGGGGACAGCCGGGGAGCTGTTTTTT.

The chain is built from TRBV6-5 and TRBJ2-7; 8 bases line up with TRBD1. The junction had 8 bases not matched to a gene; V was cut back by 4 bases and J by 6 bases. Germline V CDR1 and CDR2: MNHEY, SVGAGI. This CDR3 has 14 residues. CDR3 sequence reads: CASSSGQAFSEQYF. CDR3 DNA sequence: TGTGCCAGCAGTTCGGGACAGGCCTTTAGCGAGCAGTACTTC.

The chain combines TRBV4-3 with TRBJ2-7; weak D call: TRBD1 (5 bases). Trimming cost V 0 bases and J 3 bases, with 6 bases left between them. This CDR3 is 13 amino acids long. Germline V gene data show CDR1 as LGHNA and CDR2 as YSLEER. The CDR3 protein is CASSQERGYEQYF. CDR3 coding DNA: TGCGCCAGCAGCCAAGAAAGGGGCTACGAGCAGTACTTC.

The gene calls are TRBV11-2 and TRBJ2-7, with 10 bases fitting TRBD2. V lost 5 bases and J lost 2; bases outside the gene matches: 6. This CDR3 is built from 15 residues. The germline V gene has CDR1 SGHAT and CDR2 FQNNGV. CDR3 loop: CASSLERGGAYEQYF. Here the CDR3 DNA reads TGTGCCAGCAGCCTCGAGCGGGGGGGAGCCTACGAGCAGTACTTC.

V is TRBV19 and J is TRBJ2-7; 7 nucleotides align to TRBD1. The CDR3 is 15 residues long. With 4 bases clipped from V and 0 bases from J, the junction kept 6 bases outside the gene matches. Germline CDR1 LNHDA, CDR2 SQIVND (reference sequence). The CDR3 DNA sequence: TGTGCCAGTAGTAGAATCCGGGACAGCTCCTACGAGCAGTACTTC. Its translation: CASSRIRDSSYEQYF.

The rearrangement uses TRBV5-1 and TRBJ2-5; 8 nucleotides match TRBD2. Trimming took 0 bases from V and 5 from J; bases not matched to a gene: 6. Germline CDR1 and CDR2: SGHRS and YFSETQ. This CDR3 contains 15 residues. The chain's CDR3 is CASSLDGRAAETQYF. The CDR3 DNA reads TGCGCCAGCAGCTTGGACGGGAGGGCCGCGGAGACCCAGTACTTC.

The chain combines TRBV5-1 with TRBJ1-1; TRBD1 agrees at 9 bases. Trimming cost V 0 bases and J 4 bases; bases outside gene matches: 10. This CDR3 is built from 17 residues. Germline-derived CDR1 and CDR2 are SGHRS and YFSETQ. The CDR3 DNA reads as TGCGCCAGCAGCTTGGCGTACACAGGGGGCTTCGGCACTGAAGCTTTCTTT. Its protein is CASSLAYTGGFGTEAFF.

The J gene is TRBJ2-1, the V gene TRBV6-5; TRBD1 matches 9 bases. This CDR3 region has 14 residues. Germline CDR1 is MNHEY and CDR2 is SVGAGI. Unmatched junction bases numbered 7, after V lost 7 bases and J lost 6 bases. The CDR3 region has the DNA TGTGCCAGCACTTGGGACAGGGTAGTCAATGAGCAGTTCTTC. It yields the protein CASTWDRVVNEQFF.

CDR3 DNA sequence: TGTGCTAGCCGAGTTTTCACTGAAGCTTTCTTT. Residues: CASRVFTEAFF. The chain is built from TRBV28 and TRBJ1-1; D unresolved. CDR3 length: 11 residues. Germline V gene sequence: CDR1 MDHEN, CDR2 SYDVKM.

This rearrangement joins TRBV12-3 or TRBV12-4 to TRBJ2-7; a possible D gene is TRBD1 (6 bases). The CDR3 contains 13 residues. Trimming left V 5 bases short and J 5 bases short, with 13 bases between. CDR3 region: CASSLRGRNEQYF. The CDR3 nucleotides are TGTGCCAGCAGTCTCAGGGGTAGAAACGAGCAGTACTTC.

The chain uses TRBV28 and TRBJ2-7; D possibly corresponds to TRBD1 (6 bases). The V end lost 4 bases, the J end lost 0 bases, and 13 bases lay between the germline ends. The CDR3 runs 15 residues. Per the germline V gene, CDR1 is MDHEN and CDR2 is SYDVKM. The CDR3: CASSSYRVLSYEQYF. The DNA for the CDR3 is TGTGCCAGCAGTTCCTACAGGGTCCTCTCCTACGAGCAGTACTTC.

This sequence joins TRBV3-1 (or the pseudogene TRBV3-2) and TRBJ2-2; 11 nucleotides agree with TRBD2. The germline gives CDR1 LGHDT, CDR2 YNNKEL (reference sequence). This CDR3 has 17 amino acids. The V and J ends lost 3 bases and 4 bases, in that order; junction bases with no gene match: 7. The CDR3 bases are TGTGCCAGCAGCCATGGCCTAGCGGGGGGATTCACCGGGGAGCTGTTTTTT. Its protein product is CASSHGLAGGFTGELFF.

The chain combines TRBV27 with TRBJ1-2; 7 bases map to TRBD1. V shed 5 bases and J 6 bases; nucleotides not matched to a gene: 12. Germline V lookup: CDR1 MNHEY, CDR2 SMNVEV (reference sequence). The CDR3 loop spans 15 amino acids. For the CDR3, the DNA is TGTGCCAGCAGTCTGCTGACAGGGAACAATAATGGCTACACCTTC. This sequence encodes CASSLLTGNNNGYTF.

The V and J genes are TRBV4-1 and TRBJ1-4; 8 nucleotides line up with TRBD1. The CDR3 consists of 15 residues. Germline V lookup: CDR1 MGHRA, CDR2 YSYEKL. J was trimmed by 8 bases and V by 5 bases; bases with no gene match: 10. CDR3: CASSYQGAFQEKLFF. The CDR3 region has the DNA TGCGCCAGCAGCTATCAGGGGGCTTTCCAGGAAAAACTGTTTTTT.

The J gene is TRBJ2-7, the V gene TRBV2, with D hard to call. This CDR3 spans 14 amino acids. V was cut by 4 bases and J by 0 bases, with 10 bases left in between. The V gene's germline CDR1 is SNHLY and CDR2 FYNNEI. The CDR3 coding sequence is TGTGCCAGCAGTGGCCGGCAGGACTCCTACGAGCAGTACTTC. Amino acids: CASSGRQDSYEQYF.

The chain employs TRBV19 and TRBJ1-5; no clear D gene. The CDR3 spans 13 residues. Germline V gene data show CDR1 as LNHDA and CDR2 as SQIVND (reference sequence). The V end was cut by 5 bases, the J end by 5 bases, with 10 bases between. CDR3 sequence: CASSDSGYQPQHF. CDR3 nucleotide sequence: TGTGCCAGTAGTGACTCCGGGTATCAGCCCCAGCATTTT.

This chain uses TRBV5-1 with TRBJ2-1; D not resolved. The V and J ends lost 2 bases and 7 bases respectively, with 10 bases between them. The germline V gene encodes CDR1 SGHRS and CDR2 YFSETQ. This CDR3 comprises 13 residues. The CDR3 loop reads CASSLSNRNEQFF. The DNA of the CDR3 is TGCGCCAGCAGCTTAAGTAATCGGAATGAGCAGTTCTTC.

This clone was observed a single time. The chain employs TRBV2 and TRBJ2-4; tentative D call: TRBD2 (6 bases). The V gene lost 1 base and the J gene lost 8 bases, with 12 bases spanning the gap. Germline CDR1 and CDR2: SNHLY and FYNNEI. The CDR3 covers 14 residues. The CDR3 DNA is TGTGCCAGCAGTGAAGGCCACGGAGGGGACATTCAGTACTTC. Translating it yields CASSEGHGGDIQYF.

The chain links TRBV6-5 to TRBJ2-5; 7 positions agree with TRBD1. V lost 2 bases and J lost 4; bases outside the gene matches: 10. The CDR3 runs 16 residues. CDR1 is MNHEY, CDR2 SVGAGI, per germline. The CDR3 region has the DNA TGTGCCAGCAGTTACCGACCAGACAGGGTAGCAGAGACCCAGTACTTC. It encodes CASSYRPDRVAETQYF.

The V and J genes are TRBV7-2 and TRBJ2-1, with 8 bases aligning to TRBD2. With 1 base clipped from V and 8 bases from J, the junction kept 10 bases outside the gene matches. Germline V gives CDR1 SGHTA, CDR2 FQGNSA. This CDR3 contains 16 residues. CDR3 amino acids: CASSLGGGRVPHEQFF. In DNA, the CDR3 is TGTGCCAGCAGCTTAGGCGGGGGGCGGGTTCCCCATGAGCAGTTCTTC.

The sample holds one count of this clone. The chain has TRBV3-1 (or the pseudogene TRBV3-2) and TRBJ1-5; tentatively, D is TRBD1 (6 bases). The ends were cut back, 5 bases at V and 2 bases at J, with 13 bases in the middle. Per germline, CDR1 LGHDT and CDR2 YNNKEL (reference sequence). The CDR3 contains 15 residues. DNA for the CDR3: TGTGCCAGCAGCTACGGCACAGGGCGCAATCAGCCCCAGCATTTT. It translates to CASSYGTGRNQPQHF.

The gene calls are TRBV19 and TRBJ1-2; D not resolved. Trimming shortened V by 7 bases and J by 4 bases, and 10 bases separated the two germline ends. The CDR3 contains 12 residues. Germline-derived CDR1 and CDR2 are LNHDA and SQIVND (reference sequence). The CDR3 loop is CASTSVGYGYTF. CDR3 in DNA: TGTGCCAGTACCTCGGTTGGCTATGGCTACACCTTC.

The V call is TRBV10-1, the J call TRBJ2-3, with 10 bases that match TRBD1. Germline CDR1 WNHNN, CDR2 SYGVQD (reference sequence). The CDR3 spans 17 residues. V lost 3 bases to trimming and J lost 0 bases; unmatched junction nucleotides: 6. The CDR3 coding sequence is TGCGCCAGCAGTGACCACCGGGACAGGGGCAGCACAGATACGCAGTATTTT. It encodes CASSDHRDRGSTDTQYF.

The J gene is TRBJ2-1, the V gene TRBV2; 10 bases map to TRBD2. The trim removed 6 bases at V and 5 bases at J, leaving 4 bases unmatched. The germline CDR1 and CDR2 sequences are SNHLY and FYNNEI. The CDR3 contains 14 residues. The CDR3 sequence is CASRKRGGDNEQFF. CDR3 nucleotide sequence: TGTGCCAGCAGGAAGCGGGGGGGCGACAATGAGCAGTTCTTC.

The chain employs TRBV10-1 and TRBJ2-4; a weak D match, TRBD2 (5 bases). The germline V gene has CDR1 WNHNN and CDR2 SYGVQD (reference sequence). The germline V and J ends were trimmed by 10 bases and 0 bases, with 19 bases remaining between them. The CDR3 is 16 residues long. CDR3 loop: CAIYTGSLLAKNIQYF. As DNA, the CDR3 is TGCGCCATCTATACGGGATCCCTACTAGCCAAAAACATTCAGTACTTC.

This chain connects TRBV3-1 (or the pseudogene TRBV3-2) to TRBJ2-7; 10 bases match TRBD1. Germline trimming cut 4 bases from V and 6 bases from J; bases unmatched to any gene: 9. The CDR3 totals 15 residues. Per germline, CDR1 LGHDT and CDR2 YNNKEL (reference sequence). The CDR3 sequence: CASSLHRDRGFEQYF. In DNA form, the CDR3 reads TGTGCCAGCAGCCTACACCGGGACAGGGGTTTCGAGCAGTACTTC.